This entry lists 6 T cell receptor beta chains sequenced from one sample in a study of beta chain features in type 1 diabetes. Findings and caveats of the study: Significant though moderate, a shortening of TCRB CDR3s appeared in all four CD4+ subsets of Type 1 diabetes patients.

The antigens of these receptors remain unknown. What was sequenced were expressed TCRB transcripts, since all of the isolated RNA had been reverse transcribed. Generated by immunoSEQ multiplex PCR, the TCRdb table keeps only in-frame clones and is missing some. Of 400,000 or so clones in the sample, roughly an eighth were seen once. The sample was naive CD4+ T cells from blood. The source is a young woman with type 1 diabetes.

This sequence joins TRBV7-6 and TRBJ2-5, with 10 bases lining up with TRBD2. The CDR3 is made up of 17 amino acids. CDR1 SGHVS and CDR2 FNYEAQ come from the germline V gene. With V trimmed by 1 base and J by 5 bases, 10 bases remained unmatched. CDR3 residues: CASSLVPAGGPVETQYF. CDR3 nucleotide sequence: TGTGCCAGCAGCTTAGTCCCAGCGGGAGGGCCTGTGGAGACCCAGTACTTC.

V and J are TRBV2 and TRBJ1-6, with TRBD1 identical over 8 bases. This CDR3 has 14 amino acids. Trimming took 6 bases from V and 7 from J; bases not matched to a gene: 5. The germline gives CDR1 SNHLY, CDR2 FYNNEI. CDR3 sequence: CASRSGTGNSPLHF. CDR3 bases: TGTGCCAGCAGATCCGGGACAGGCAATTCACCCCTCCACTTT.

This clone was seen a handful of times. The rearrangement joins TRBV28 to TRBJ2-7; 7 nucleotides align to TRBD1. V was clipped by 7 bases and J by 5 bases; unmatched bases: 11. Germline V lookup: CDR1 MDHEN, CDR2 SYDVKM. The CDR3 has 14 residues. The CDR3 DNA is TGTGCCAGCATCCGAGGGACAGCCCCCCACGAGCAGTACTTC. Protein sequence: CASIRGTAPHEQYF.

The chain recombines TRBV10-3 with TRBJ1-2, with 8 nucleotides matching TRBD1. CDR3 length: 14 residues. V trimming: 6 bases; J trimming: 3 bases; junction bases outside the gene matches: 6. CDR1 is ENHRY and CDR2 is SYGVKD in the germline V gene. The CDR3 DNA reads TGTGCCATCAGCAGACAGGGGAGCGACTATGGCTACACCTTC. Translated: CAISRQGSDYGYTF.

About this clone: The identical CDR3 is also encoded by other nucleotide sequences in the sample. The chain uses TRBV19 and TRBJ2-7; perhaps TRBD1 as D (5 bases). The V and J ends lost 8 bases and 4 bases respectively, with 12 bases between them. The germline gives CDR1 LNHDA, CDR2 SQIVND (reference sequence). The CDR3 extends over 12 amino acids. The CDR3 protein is CASSQGGYEQYF. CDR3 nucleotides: TGTGCCAGTTCCCAGGGCGGTTACGAGCAGTACTTC.

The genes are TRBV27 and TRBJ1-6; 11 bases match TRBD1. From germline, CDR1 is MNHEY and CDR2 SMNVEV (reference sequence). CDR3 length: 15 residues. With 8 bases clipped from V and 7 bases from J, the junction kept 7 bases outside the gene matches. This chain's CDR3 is CASGRDRGYNSPLHF. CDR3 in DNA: TGTGCCAGCGGCCGGGACAGGGGGTACAATTCACCCCTCCACTTT.